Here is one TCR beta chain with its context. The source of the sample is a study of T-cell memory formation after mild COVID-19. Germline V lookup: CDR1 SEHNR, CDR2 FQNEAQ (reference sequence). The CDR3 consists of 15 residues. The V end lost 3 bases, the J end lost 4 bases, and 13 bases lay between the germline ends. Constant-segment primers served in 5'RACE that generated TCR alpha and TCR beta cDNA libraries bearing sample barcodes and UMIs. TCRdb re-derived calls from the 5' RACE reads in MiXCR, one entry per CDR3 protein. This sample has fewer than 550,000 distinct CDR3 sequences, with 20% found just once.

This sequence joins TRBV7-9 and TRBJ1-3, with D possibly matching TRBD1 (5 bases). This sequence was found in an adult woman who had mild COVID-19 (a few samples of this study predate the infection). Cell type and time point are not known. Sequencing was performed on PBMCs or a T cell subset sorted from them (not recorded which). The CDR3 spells CASSLDTHRGNTIYF. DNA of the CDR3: TGTGCCAGCAGCTTGGATACCCACAGGGGAAACACCATATATTTT.